This TCR beta chain was retrieved from a study of blood T cell repertoires in COVID-19 (dated by TCRdb to 2020 to 2022). Regarding the research as a whole: ImmuneRACE Cohort 3 recovered participants were defined by two consecutive negative NP/OP PCR tests, healthcare professional clearance, or symptom resolution. Samples covering the acute and convalescent phases of COVID-19 were provided by collaborators in the United States, Italy and Spain. The material from the prospective study consisted of cDNA or gDNA derived from T cells, B-cell-depleted T cells, or PBMCs. The dataset comprised deeply sampled blood TCRbeta repertoires from subjects exposed to, actively infected with, or recovered from COVID-19. A freely available public database, intended as a resource for researchers studying the immune response to SARS-CoV-2, is where the repertoires were released. Samples came from the ongoing ImmuneRACE study (first 160 participants) plus 1,254 subjects from 6 global collaborators. A de-identified subject ID, COVID-19 status, age in years and sex were almost always included in the sample metadata. HLA class I and class II types, where available, came from metadata supplied by the sample provider rather than from assay-based typing.

TCRbeta CDR3 regions were amplified from genomic DNA by means of the immunoSEQ Assay, a bias-controlled multiplex PCR. As for how the authors treated the data: The number of nucleated cells in each sample was estimated by amplification of reference gene primers within the assay. Sequence reads were collapsed and filtered to measure the absolute abundance of every unique TCRbeta CDR3 rearrangement. Productive Simpson clonality was computed per sample as the square root of Simpson's diversity index over productive rearrangements. The immuneACCESS repertoire file appears here via TCRdb, limited to in-frame rearrangements. These files lack a portion of the clones; in checked studies, under half of the deficit traces to unresolved V genes, and the cause of the others is not known. D and trimming come from the DNA, and the V and J calls and clone size come from that table. Across this sample there are roughly 150,000 clones, with 70% to 80% seen only once. The ten top clones hold 15% to 20% of the sample.

From a lookup of the germline V gene, CDR1 and CDR2 are MNHEY and SVGAGI. The CDR3 measures 14 amino acids from cysteine to phenylalanine. Left in the record is the CDR3 DNA by itself, 42 bases read in frame from the first base. V is clipped by 0 bases and J by 3 bases, and the sequence between their germline boundaries is 7 bases long. A word on this clone: The specificity of this receptor is unknown. There are no base qualities to consult, and no much larger clone falls within one base.

What the study reported, not specific to this receptor: The quantity of clinical and demographic metadata differed by source and by participant and was supplied without curation.

Enrolling through a virtual design, the prospective study's participants ranged in age from roughly 18 to 89 years and lived across around 25 United States geographic areas. In the prospective study, cohorts were assigned on the basis of participant-reported clinical history obtained from a screening survey and a study questionnaire. Each participant in the prospective study had whole blood, serum and a nasopharyngeal or oropharyngeal swab collected by mobile phlebotomists. Prospective study participants could optionally give additional blood draws and questionnaires over an approximately 2-month period. Before DNA extraction, prospective study blood samples were shipped either frozen or at room temperature.

The V gene is TRBV6-5 and the J gene is TRBJ2-3; the D gene cannot be named for sure. This TCR derives from a woman in her 70s in a cohort exposed to, infected with or recovered from COVID-19 (not recorded which). The material sequenced was PBMCs or T cells enriched from blood (not recorded which). DNA sequence: TGTGCCAGCAGTTACTCCTTTATTACAGATACGCAGTATTTT. Translation gives CASSYSFITDTQYF.